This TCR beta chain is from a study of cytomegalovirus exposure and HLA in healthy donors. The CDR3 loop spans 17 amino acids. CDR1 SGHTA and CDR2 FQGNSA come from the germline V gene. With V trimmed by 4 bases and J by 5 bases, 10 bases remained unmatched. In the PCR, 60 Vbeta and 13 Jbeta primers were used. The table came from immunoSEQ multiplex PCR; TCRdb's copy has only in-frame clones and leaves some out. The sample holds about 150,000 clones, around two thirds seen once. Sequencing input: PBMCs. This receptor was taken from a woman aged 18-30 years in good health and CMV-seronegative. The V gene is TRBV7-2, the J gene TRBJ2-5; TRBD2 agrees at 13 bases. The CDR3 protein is CASSSRLLAGGRETQYF. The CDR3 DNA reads TGTGCCAGCAGCTCCCGACTACTAGCGGGGGGGCGGGAGACCCAGTACTTC.